The 7 T cell receptor beta chains below were found in one sample sequenced in a study of blood T cell repertoires in COVID-19. Here immunoSEQ multiplex PCR was the method, and the copy in TCRdb shows in-frame clones only, minus some. The sample carries 400,000 or so clones, 75% to 90% recorded once. The sequenced material came from peripheral blood. Receptors originate from a woman aged 40 to 50 with COVID-19, enrolled during active disease.

The rearrangement uses TRBV19 and TRBJ2-1; TRBD1 matches at 7 bases. The V segment lost 7 bases and the J segment 0 bases; nucleotides outside the gene matches: 6. CDR1 LNHDA and CDR2 SQIVND come from the germline V gene (reference sequence). This CDR3 contains 15 residues. The CDR3 region has the DNA TGTGCCAGTACTCCGGGACAGAGCTCCTACAATGAGCAGTTCTTC. Encoded protein: CASTPGQSSYNEQFF.

Only a few counts were recorded for this clone. A junction boundary mismatches the germline segment, possibly from a read error. Here the CDR3 reads CASSLLSAVDF. In DNA form, the CDR3 reads TGTGCCAGCAGCTTGTTGAGCGCGGTTGACTTC. This sequence joins TRBV5-4 and TRBJ2-7; D gene uncertain. Per germline, CDR1 SGHNT and CDR2 YYREEE (reference sequence). This CDR3 region has 11 residues.

The V and J genes are TRBV7-2 and TRBJ2-3, with 14 bases lining up with TRBD2. CDR3 size: 18 residues. Losses at the gene ends were 5 bases for V and 8 bases for J; bases not matched to a gene: 15. Germline lookup yields CDR1 SGHTA and CDR2 FQGNSA. CDR3 protein: CASSPPGLAGGTGSTQYF. DNA for the CDR3: TGTGCCAGCAGCCCTCCCGGACTAGCGGGGGGAACAGGGAGTACGCAGTATTTT.

This clone was observed a few times. The sample carries other DNA sequences with the same CDR3. The chain recombines TRBV6-4 with TRBJ1-1, with D perhaps matching TRBD1 (6 bases). The germline V gene encodes CDR1 MRHNA and CDR2 SNTAGT. Between the trimmed V and J ends, which lost 6 bases and 1 base, there was a span of 9 bases. The CDR3 loop spans 13 amino acids. The CDR3 DNA reads as TGTGCCAGCAGACAGGGCCGGAACACTGAAGCTTTCTTT. Protein product: CASRQGRNTEAFF.

V is TRBV2 and J is TRBJ2-7; 10 bases agree with TRBD1. The junction had 9 bases not matched to a gene; V was cut back by 7 bases and J by 3 bases. CDR3 length equals 15 residues. The germline CDR1 and CDR2 sequences are SNHLY and FYNNEI. The CDR3 coding sequence is TGTGCCAGCACTTATCTGCGGACAGGGGGCTACGAGCAGTACTTC. Residues: CASTYLRTGGYEQYF.

V usage is TRBV5-1 and J usage is TRBJ1-2; possibly TRBD1 for D (6 bases). V gave up 1 base and J gave up 4 bases, with 8 bases separating them. This CDR3 has 13 amino acids. Germline V gene lookup returns CDR1 SGHRS and CDR2 YFSETQ. CDR3 DNA: TGCGCCAGCAGCTTGACAGGGCTCTATGGCTACACCTTC. It encodes CASSLTGLYGYTF.

This clone was seen more than once but under ten times. The chain recombines TRBV28 with TRBJ2-2; the D gene is possibly TRBD2 (5 bases). CDR1 and CDR2 (germline): MDHEN, SYDVKM. With 4 bases removed from V and 6 bases from J, the gap between germline ends came to 15 bases. The CDR3 is made up of 15 amino acids. In nucleotides, the CDR3 is TGTGCCAGCAGTTCCCGTCCGCGGGTCGCCGGGGAGCTGTTTTTT. It codes for CASSSRPRVAGELFF.